These T cell receptor beta chains were read from a single sample in a study of blood T cell repertoires in COVID-19. Generated by immunoSEQ multiplex PCR, the TCRdb table keeps only in-frame clones and is missing some. The table includes under 150,000 clones, 84% detected once. Sequencing used peripheral blood. The source is a human donor in a cohort sampled during active COVID-19. Both conserved end residues are part of each CDR3. A D gene is named only where the DNA matches it firmly. The size field is filled for only some rows; it gives once, few, many or a size class.

D gene	clone size	V gene	J gene	CDR3 protein	CDR3 DNA
TRBD1	once	TRBV5-1	TRBJ2-6	CASSPGQTSSGANVLTF	TGCGCCAGCAGCCCGGGACAGACCAGCTCTGGGGCCAACGTCCTGACTTTC
TRBD2	-	TRBV4-3	TRBJ2-7	CASSQVGPGGPTYEQYF	TGCGCCAGCAGCCAAGTCGGACCGGGGGGACCGACCTACGAGCAGTACTTC
-	-	TRBV6-6	TRBJ2-1	CASTPPGSVGNEQFF	TGTGCCAGCACCCCCCCAGGTTCGGTTGGCAATGAGCAGTTCTTC
-	-	TRBV28	TRBJ1-5	CASSVITQSNQPQHF	TGTGCCAGCAGTGTGATAACACAGAGCAATCAGCCCCAGCATTTT
-	-	TRBV5-6	TRBJ1-2	CASSQGMEGDGYTF	TGTGCCAGCAGCCAAGGGATGGAGGGAGATGGCTACACCTTC
TRBD2	-	TRBV11-3	TRBJ2-3	CASSLVAGGPDTQYF	TGTGCCAGCAGCTTAGTAGCGGGGGGCCCCGATACGCAGTATTTT
-	-	TRBV6-2/TRBV6-3	TRBJ2-7	CASSRALDYEQYF	TGTGCCAGCAGTCGGGCACTAGACTACGAGCAGTACTTC
TRBD1	-	TRBV3-1/TRBV3-2	TRBJ1-1	CASSQDSGGRGTEAFF	TGTGCCAGCAGCCAAGATTCAGGGGGGAGAGGGACTGAAGCTTTCTTT
TRBD1	few	TRBV7-9	TRBJ1-2	CASSLYTGDYSGYTF	TGTGCCAGCAGCTTATATACAGGGGATTACTCTGGCTACACCTTC
-	once	TRBV28	TRBJ1-1	CASSGGASWEAFF	TGTGCCAGCAGCGGGGGGGCGAGTTGGGAAGCTTTCTTT
-	-	TRBV9	TRBJ1-2	CASSVDSNYGYTF	TGTGCCAGCAGCGTTGACTCTAACTATGGCTACACCTTC
-	-	TRBV10-1	TRBJ2-3	CASSETGGADTQYF	TGCGCCAGCAGTGAGACGGGGGGCGCAGATACGCAGTATTTT
-	-	TRBV18	TRBJ1-1	CASSPLVMNTEAFF	TGTGCCAGCTCACCCCTAGTCATGAACACTGAAGCTTTCTTT